This T cell receptor beta chain was documented in a study of identical twins. A universal primer site was incorporated via template switching, and the cDNA contained unique molecular identifiers. TCRdb redid the calling of the 5' RACE reads with MiXCR, one entry per CDR3 protein. The data show about 530,000 distinct CDR3 sequences, about 15% seen once. The CDR3 is 13 amino acids. Germline V lookup: CDR1 SGHAT, CDR2 FQNNGV. Unmatched junction bases numbered 3, after V lost 5 bases and J lost 8 bases. This sample also appeared in a second study, on yellow fever vaccine responses in identical twins.

The sequence was obtained from a woman between 18 and 30 years old in good health. Sample: CD4+ T cells sorted from blood. The V call is TRBV11-2, the J call TRBJ2-1; 10 nucleotides line up with TRBD1. CDR3 loop: CASSQTGGHEQFF. As DNA, the CDR3 is TGTGCCAGCAGCCAGACAGGGGGCCATGAGCAGTTCTTC.